This TCR beta chain was recovered during a study of T cell responses to AZD1222 COVID-19 vaccine. The V end lost 1 base, the J end lost 4 bases, and 12 bases lay between the germline ends. The CDR3 sequence is 15 residues long. The germline V gene encodes CDR1 SGHRS and CDR2 YFSETQ. Only in-frame clones appear in the TCRdb table, and some are missing; sequencing was by immunoSEQ multiplex PCR. The sample contains 120,000 or so clones, more than 85% of which appear only once. The V gene is TRBV5-1, the J gene TRBJ1-3; D gene uncertain. Here the sequenced sample was peripheral blood, taken on day 0 of MenACWY control vaccination. The sequence was obtained from an adult in good health. CDR3: CASSLNGDVGNTIYF. The CDR3 bases are TGCGCCAGCAGCTTGAACGGGGATGTAGGAAACACCATATATTTT. Supplemented by reference TRBV5-1 and TRBJ1-3, the full variable domain reads KAGVTQTPRYLIKTRGQQVTLSCSPISGHRSVSWYQQTPGQGLQFLFEYFSETQRNKGNFPGRFSGRQFSNSRSEMNVSTLELGDSALYLCASSLNGDVGNTIYFGEGSWLTVV.